These 11 T cell receptor beta chains came from one sample sequenced in a study of shared clonotypes between healthy human individuals. Selected positively for CCR7 and CD45RO-negative, naive CD8 cells excluded terminally differentiated effector memory CD45RA+ cells. Sequenced by immunoSEQ multiplex PCR; TCRdb stores in-frame clones only, minus some. The sample gives around 600,000 clones, approximately 95% of which show up once; approximately 0.11% is in the top ten. The sample was naive CD8+ T cells sorted from blood. Every receptor here comes from a woman aged 25 to 39 in good health.

The chain links TRBV19 to TRBJ2-7, with D tentatively TRBD2 (6 bases). The CDR3 has 14 amino acids. Germline values: CDR1 LNHDA, CDR2 SQIVND (reference sequence). V was cut by 6 bases and J by 0 bases, with 12 bases left in between. The CDR3 loop is CASSPGLGSYEQYF. DNA of the CDR3: TGTGCCAGTAGCCCGGGACTGGGCTCCTACGAGCAGTACTTC.

The rearrangement joins TRBV2 to TRBJ1-5; D is unclear. Between the trimmed V and J ends, which lost 3 bases and 7 bases, there was a span of 4 bases. CDR3 length: 11 amino acids. Per the germline V gene, CDR1 is SNHLY and CDR2 is FYNNEI. CDR3 nucleotides: TGTGCCAGCAGTGATCGGCAGCCCCAGCATTTT. Translation: CASSDRQPQHF. Variable domain in full (rest from reference TRBV2 and TRBJ1-5): EPEVTQTPSHQVTQMGQEVILRCVPISNHLYFYWYRQILGQKVEFLVSFYNNEISEKSEIFDDQFSVERPDGSNFTLKIRSTKLEDSAMYFCASSDRQPQHFGDGTRLSIL.

This chain uses TRBV19 with TRBJ2-5, with 10 bases that match TRBD1. The assigned J gene may be wrong: the sequence end matches TRBJ2-7 better. CDR3 length equals 13 residues. The germline V gene encodes CDR1 LNHDA and CDR2 SQIVND (reference sequence). CDR3: CASSTDRGYEQYF. The CDR3 nucleotides read TGTGCCAGTAGTACGGACAGGGGGTACGAGCAGTACTTC.

The rearrangement uses TRBV7-9 and TRBJ2-7, with D perhaps assigned TRBD1 or TRBD2 (6 bases each). The CDR3 sequence is 14 residues long. Germline-derived CDR1 and CDR2 are SEHNR and FQNEAQ (reference sequence). Deletions cut 1 base from V and 7 bases from J, with 14 bases between. The CDR3 spells CASSLDRGRDEQYF. The CDR3 region has the DNA TGTGCCAGCAGCTTAGACCGGGGGCGCGATGAGCAGTACTTC.

The chain combines TRBV4-1 with TRBJ2-1; unclear D gene. Germline V CDR1 and CDR2: MGHRA, YSYEKL. V was clipped by 4 bases and J by 0 bases, with 7 bases between them. The CDR3 totals 14 residues. Written as DNA, the CDR3 is TGCGCCAGCAGCCCCCGGAACTCCTACAATGAGCAGTTCTTC. Residues: CASSPRNSYNEQFF.

The chain is built from TRBV5-1 and TRBJ2-1; 13 bases align to TRBD2. CDR1 and CDR2 from the germline V gene are SGHRS and YFSETQ. This CDR3 is built from 15 residues. J lost 9 bases, V lost 4 bases, and 7 bases had no gene match. The DNA for the CDR3 is TGCGCCAGCAGCACACTAGCGGGAGGGCCCGTTGAGCAGTTCTTC. This codes for CASSTLAGGPVEQFF.

The J gene is TRBJ2-7, the V gene TRBV15; 7 bases agree with TRBD1. Germline CDR1 LNHNV, CDR2 YYDKDF (reference sequence). The CDR3 has 16 amino acids. Germline trimming cut 1 base from V and 6 bases from J; bases unmatched to any gene: 12. The CDR3 reads CATSRGVGTVGREQYF. The DNA for the CDR3 is TGTGCCACCAGCAGAGGGGTTGGGACAGTTGGCCGCGAGCAGTACTTC.

The rearrangement joins TRBV9 to TRBJ2-2; 9 nucleotides agree with TRBD2. Germline V gives CDR1 SGDLS, CDR2 YYNGEE. Unmatched junction bases numbered 4, after V lost 3 bases and J lost 1 base. This CDR3 contains 16 residues. The CDR3 DNA reads TGTGCCAGCAGCGGGGCTAGCGGGGTGAACACCGGGGAGCTGTTTTTT. Protein sequence: CASSGASGVNTGELFF.

The chain employs TRBV29-1 and TRBJ2-1; TRBD2 aligns across 7 bases. CDR3 size: 14 residues. From germline, CDR1 is SQVTM and CDR2 ANQGSEA. The junction had 5 bases not matched to a gene; V was cut back by 2 bases and J by 4 bases. The CDR3 DNA sequence: TGCAGCGTTGAACGGTCTAGCGGTTACAATGAGCAGTTCTTC. Its translation is CSVERSSGYNEQFF.

V gene TRBV13 combines with J gene TRBJ1-3, with D perhaps TRBD1 (5 bases). Germline-derived CDR1 and CDR2 are PRHDT and FYEKMQ (reference sequence). CDR3 size: 13 residues. Trimming took off 5 bases at V and 7 bases at J, with 12 bases between the two ends. CDR3 protein: CASSPGGGNTIYF. The CDR3 DNA sequence: TGTGCCAGCAGCCCCGGGGGGGGGAACACCATATATTTT.

CDR3: CASSGKGLEAFF. In DNA form, the CDR3 reads TGTGCCAGCAGTGGTAAGGGGCTGGAAGCTTTCTTT. This rearrangement joins TRBV2 to TRBJ1-1; tentative D call: TRBD1 (5 bases). The ends were cut back, 4 bases at V and 8 bases at J, with 11 bases in the middle. This CDR3 region has 12 residues. Per germline, CDR1 SNHLY and CDR2 FYNNEI.